The 10 T cell receptor beta chains reported below all come from one sample, sequenced in a study of blood T cell repertoires in COVID-19. Here immunoSEQ multiplex PCR was the method, and the copy in TCRdb shows in-frame clones only, minus some. The sample carries about 140,000 clones, about three quarters recorded once. The sequenced material came from PBMCs or T cells enriched from blood (not recorded which). These receptors were obtained from a woman aged 50 to 60 who had recovered from COVID-19.

This clone showed up just once. The V call is TRBV7-2, the J call TRBJ2-7, with D tentatively TRBD1 (5 bases). Trimming took 2 bases from V and 4 from J, leaving 18 bases between them. Germline loops: CDR1 SGHTA, CDR2 FQGNSA. The CDR3 extends over 16 amino acids. DNA for the CDR3: TGTGCCAGCAGCTTAATCGCCAGGACACCAAATTACGAGCAGTACTTC. It is translated as CASSLIARTPNYEQYF.

The chain is built from TRBV25-1 and TRBJ1-4; TRBD1 matches 7 bases. Looked up from germline, CDR1 is MGHDK and CDR2 is SYGVNS. J gave up 8 bases and V 4 bases, and 7 bases lay outside the gene matches. The CDR3 totals 14 residues. The CDR3 DNA reads TGTGCCAGCAGTGGACAGGGTTTGGAGGAAAAACTGTTTTTT. As protein: CASSGQGLEEKLFF. Using reference TRBV25-1 and TRBJ1-4 for the parts outside the CDR3, the full variable domain is EADIYQTPRYLVIGTGKKITLECSQTMGHDKMYWYQQDPGMELHLIHYSYGVNSTEKGDLSSESTVSRIRTEHFPLTLESARPSHTSQYLCASSGQGLEEKLFFGSGTQLSVL.

V usage is TRBV11-3 and J usage is TRBJ2-7; tentatively, D is TRBD1 (5 bases). V gave up 2 bases and J gave up 5 bases, with 13 bases separating them. This CDR3 has 14 residues. Germline V gene lookup returns CDR1 SGHNT and CDR2 YENEEA. Here the CDR3 reads CASSLWAQGHEQYF. The CDR3 DNA reads TGTGCCAGCAGCTTATGGGCCCAGGGCCACGAGCAGTACTTC.

The V gene is TRBV3-1 (or the pseudogene TRBV3-2), the J gene TRBJ2-1; TRBD1 matches at 9 bases. Germline V gene lookup returns CDR1 LGHDT and CDR2 YNNKEL (reference sequence). J was trimmed by 8 bases and V by 2 bases; bases with no gene match: 16. The CDR3 extends over 18 amino acids. This CDR3 reads CASSQRVRGTGQSDEQFF. The CDR3 DNA sequence: TGTGCCAGCAGCCAAAGGGTCCGTGGGACAGGGCAGAGTGATGAGCAGTTCTTC.

A remark on this clone: This may arise from a read error, as a much more abundant clone is one base away. The gene calls are TRBV28 and TRBJ1-2, with TRBD1 as a possible D gene (5 bases). Trimming cost V 2 bases and J 1 base, with 5 bases left between them. CDR1 is MDHEN, CDR2 SYDVKM, per germline. The CDR3 sequence is 13 residues long. The CDR3 DNA reads TGTGCCAGCAGTTTAGACAGTAACTATGGCTACACCTTC. This translates into CASSLDSNYGYTF.

The chain has TRBV20-1 and TRBJ2-7, with 7 positions matching TRBD1. There are 11 residues in the CDR3. Trimming removed 5 bases from V and 2 bases from J; junction bases left unmatched: 0. Germline-derived CDR1 and CDR2 are DFQATT and SNEGSKA (reference sequence). CDR3: CSAGTAYEQYF. The CDR3 DNA reads TGCAGTGCTGGGACAGCCTACGAGCAGTACTTC.

The J gene is TRBJ2-5, the V gene TRBV4-2; TRBD2 matches 9 bases. After removal of 1 base from V and 4 bases from J, the junction contained 4 bases not matched to a gene. This CDR3 has 15 residues. Germline V gene sequence: CDR1 LGHNA, CDR2 YNFKEQ. The CDR3 is CASSQAARGGETQYF. Here the CDR3 DNA reads TGTGCCAGCAGCCAAGCGGCGCGGGGGGGAGAGACCCAGTACTTC.

V and J are TRBV6-4 and TRBJ1-2; D not certain. V lost 2 bases, J lost 0 bases, and 10 bases lay in between. This CDR3 is built from 15 residues. Germline CDR1 is MRHNA and CDR2 is SNTAGT. The CDR3 spells CASSDRQAANYGYTF. DNA for the CDR3: TGTGCCAGCAGTGACCGGCAGGCCGCTAACTATGGCTACACCTTC.

The rearrangement links TRBV12-3 or TRBV12-4 to TRBJ1-2; a possible D gene is TRBD1 (5 bases). Deletions cut 5 bases from V and 8 bases from J, with 12 bases between. This CDR3 is 12 amino acids long. CDR3 sequence reads: CASSAGPPGYTF. CDR3 in DNA: TGTGCCAGCAGTGCGGGACCGCCAGGCTACACCTTC.

The chain is built from TRBV2 and TRBJ1-2; 7 bases agree with TRBD1. Germline loops: CDR1 SNHLY, CDR2 FYNNEI. The junction had 12 bases not matched to a gene; V was cut back by 4 bases and J by 7 bases. The length of the CDR3 is 15 residues. CDR3 amino acids: CASSARQGSFSGYTF. CDR3 DNA: TGTGCCAGCAGTGCTAGACAGGGTTCCTTTAGTGGCTACACCTTC. The variable domain in full, with the rest retrieved from reference TRBV2 and TRBJ1-2, is EPEVTQTPSHQVTQMGQEVILRCVPISNHLYFYWYRQILGQKVEFLVSFYNNEISEKSEIFDDQFSVERPDGSNFTLKIRSTKLEDSAMYFCASSARQGSFSGYTFGSGTRLTVV.